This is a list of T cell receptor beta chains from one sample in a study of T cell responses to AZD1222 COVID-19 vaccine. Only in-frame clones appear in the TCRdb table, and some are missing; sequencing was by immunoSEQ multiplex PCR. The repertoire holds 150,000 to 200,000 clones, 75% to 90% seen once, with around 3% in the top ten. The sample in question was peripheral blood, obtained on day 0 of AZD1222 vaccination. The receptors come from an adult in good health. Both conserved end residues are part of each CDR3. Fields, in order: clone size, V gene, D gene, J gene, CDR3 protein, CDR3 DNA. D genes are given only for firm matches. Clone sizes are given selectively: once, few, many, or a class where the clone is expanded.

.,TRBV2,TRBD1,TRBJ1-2,CASSEQDRGYGYTF,TGTGCCAGCAGTGAACAGGACAGGGGTTATGGCTACACCTTC
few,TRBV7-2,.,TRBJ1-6,CASSLDRGVDSPLHF,TGTGCCAGCAGCTTAGATCGGGGGGTAGATTCACCCCTCCACTTT
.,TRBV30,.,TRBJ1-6,CAGQSSYNSPLHF,TGTGCGGGGCAGAGCTCCTATAATTCACCCCTCCACTTT
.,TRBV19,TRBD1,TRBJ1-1,CASSQGGNTEAFF,TGTGCCAGTAGCCAGGGGGGGAACACTGAAGCTTTCTTT
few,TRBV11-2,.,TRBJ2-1,CASSPPGTYNEQFF,TGTGCCAGCAGCCCACCAGGGACGTACAATGAGCAGTTCTTC
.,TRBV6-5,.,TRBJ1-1,CASSTQRATEAFF,TGTGCCAGCAGCACCCAAAGGGCAACAGAAGCTTTCTTT
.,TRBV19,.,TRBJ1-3,CASSTTATGFSGNTIYF,TGTGCCAGTAGTACAACCGCCACAGGGTTCTCTGGAAACACCATATATTTT
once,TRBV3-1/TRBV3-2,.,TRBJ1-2,CASSQDLGQGDGYTF,TGTGCCAGCAGCCAAGATCTGGGCCAAGGGGACGGCTACACCTTC
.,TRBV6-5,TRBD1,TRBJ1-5,CASRQGSGPQHF,TGTGCCAGCAGACAGGGGTCGGGGCCCCAGCATTTT
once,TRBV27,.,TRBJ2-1,CASRVISATLYNEQFF,TGTGCCAGCAGAGTCATATCCGCGACTCTTTACAATGAGCAGTTCTTC
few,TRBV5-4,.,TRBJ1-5,CASSRTDPSGQPQHF,TGTGCCAGCAGCCGGACAGATCCCTCGGGTCAGCCCCAGCATTTT
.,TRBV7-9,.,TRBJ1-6,CASSWEGWDNSPLHF,TGTGCCAGCAGCTGGGAGGGGTGGGATAATTCACCCCTCCACTTT
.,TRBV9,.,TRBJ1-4,CASSVGREEKLFF,TGTGCCAGCAGCGTTGGCAGGGAAGAAAAACTGTTTTTT
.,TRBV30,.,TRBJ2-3,CAWSPGISGRSTDTQYF,TGTGCCTGGAGCCCTGGCATTAGCGGAAGGAGCACAGATACGCAGTATTTT
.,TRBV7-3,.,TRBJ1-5,CASSPRGRNQPQHF,TGTGCCAGCAGCCCCCGGGGCCGCAATCAGCCCCAGCATTTT
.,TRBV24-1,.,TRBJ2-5,CATSDRTPHGETQYF,TGTGCCACCAGTGACCGGACACCCCATGGGGAGACCCAGTACTTC
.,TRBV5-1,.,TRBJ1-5,CASSLEGHNQPQHF,TGCGCCAGCAGCTTGGAGGGGCACAATCAGCCCCAGCATTTT
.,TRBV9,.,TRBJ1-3,CASSVGGSSGNTIYF,TGTGCCAGCAGCGTAGGGGGCAGCTCTGGAAACACCATATATTTT
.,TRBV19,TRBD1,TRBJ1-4,CASNDPGTGGEKLFF,TGTGCCAGTAACGACCCAGGGACAGGGGGAGAAAAACTGTTTTTT
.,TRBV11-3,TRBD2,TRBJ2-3,CASSRMSGRTDTQYF,TGTGCCAGCAGTCGAATGAGCGGGAGGACAGATACGCAGTATTTT
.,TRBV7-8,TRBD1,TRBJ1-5,CASSLYRGRNQPQHF,TGTGCCAGCAGCCTCTACAGGGGGAGAAATCAGCCCCAGCATTTT
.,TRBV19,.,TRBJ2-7,CASREGNFYEQYF,TGTGCCAGTAGAGAGGGCAATTTCTACGAGCAGTACTTC
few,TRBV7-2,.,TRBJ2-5,CASSRTKGWETQYF,TGTGCCAGCAGCCGTACCAAGGGATGGGAGACCCAGTACTTC